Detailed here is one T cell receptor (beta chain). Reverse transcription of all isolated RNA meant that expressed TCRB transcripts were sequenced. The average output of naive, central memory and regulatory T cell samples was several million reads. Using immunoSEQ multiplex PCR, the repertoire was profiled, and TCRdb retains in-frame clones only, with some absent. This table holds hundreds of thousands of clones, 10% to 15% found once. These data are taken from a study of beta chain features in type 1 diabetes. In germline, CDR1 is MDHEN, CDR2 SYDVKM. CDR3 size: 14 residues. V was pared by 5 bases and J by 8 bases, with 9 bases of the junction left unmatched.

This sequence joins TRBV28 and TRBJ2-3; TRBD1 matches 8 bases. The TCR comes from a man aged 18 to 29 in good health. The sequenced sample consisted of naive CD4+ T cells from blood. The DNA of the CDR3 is TGTGCCAGCAGTCCTACCCCAGGGGGCGGTACGCAGTATTTT. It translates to CASSPTPGGGTQYF.